A single sample gave rise to the 9 T cell receptor beta chains below, sequenced in a study of T cell repertoires in cytomegalovirus infection. TCRdb re-called the reads with MiXCR, one entry per CDR3 protein. Counted here are approximately 910,000 distinct CDR3 sequences, 31% occurring once; the ten biggest clones make up around 15%. No antigen has been assigned to these receptors. The sample consisted of cultured CD8+ T cells from PBMCs, taken from culture after CMV antigen stimulation. The receptor set was obtained from a human donor in good health (CMV status not recorded). Some clones in this sample may be carry-over from other donors' samples.

The CDR3 here is CASNDRERSPLHF. For the CDR3, the DNA is TGTGCCAGCAACGACAGGGAGCGTTCACCCCTCCACTTT. The chain joins TRBV6-2 or TRBV6-3 to TRBJ1-6; 7 bases are a match to TRBD1. The CDR3 consists of 13 residues. The V gene's germline CDR1 is MNHEY and CDR2 SVGEGT. The V segment lost 7 bases and the J segment 9 bases; nucleotides outside the gene matches: 6.

The rearrangement uses TRBV24-1 and TRBJ2-1, with D possibly being TRBD2 (5 bases). CDR3 length: 17 residues. Looked up from germline, CDR1 is KGHDR and CDR2 is SFDVKD. Trimming cost V 4 bases and J 4 bases, with 19 bases left between them. CDR3 protein: CATSDKNRDSRYNEQFF. The CDR3 DNA is TGTGCCACCAGTGACAAGAACCGGGATTCGCGTTACAATGAGCAGTTCTTC.

V gene TRBV7-9 combines with J gene TRBJ1-6, with 8 bases matching TRBD1. Losses at the gene ends were 2 bases for V and 7 bases for J; bases not matched to a gene: 7. CDR1 is SEHNR, CDR2 FQNEAQ, per germline (reference sequence). The CDR3 is 16 amino acids. The CDR3 is CASSLLRQGANSPLHF. The CDR3 coding sequence is TGTGCCAGCAGCTTATTAAGGCAGGGGGCAAATTCACCCCTCCACTTT. The variable domain in full, with the rest retrieved from reference TRBV7-9 and TRBJ1-6, is DTGVSQNPRHKITKRGQNVTFRCDPISEHNRLYWYRQTLGQGPEFLTYFQNEAQLEKSRLLSDRFSAERPKGSFSTLEIQRTEQGDSAMYLCASSLLRQGANSPLHFGNGTRLTVT.

This clonotype has more than one count but fewer than ten. V is TRBV14 and J is TRBJ1-2, with no clear D. Germline V gives CDR1 SGHDN, CDR2 FVKESK. The V end lost 4 bases, the J end lost 8 bases, and 14 bases lay between the germline ends. The CDR3 spans 13 residues. As DNA, the CDR3 is TGTGCCAGCAGCCCTAGGACGGACCTGGGCTACACCTTC. Translating gives CASSPRTDLGYTF.

This chain joins TRBV4-1 and TRBJ2-3, with TRBD2 matching 8 bases. Germline trimming cut 3 bases from V and 2 bases from J; bases unmatched to any gene: 13. CDR1 MGHRA and CDR2 YSYEKL come from the germline V gene. The CDR3 consists of 18 residues. Here the CDR3 DNA reads TGCGCCAGCAGCCACCCGGGAGTGGCGGGGGGATCCACAGATACGCAGTATTTT. It is translated as CASSHPGVAGGSTDTQYF.

In its sample, this clonotype was seen once. The chain links TRBV20-1 to TRBJ2-5; 13 nucleotides line up with TRBD2. The J segment lost 3 bases and the V segment lost 1 base, leaving 14 bases of the junction unmatched. The CDR3 spans 19 residues. Germline V gene data show CDR1 as DFQATT and CDR2 as SNEGSKA (reference sequence). CDR3 amino acids: CSARGRTSGRAKSKETQYF. The CDR3 nucleotides are TGCAGTGCTAGAGGGCGAACTAGCGGGAGGGCCAAATCTAAAGAGACCCAGTACTTC.

Note on this clonotype: This may be a read error: a much more frequent sequence differs by one nucleotide. This chain uses TRBV24-1 with TRBJ2-2, with TRBD1 as a possible D gene (6 bases). V was trimmed by 4 bases and J by 1 base, leaving 12 bases between them. The CDR3 spans 16 residues. Germline CDR1 and CDR2: KGHDR and SFDVKD. CDR3 region: CATSDTETGNTGELFF. The CDR3 DNA reads TGTGCCACCAGTGACACCGAGACAGGGAACACCGGGGAGCTGTTTTTT.

V is TRBV12-3 or TRBV12-4 and J is TRBJ2-3; D may be TRBD1 or TRBD2 (7 bases each). Trimming pared 5 bases from V and 2 bases from J, leaving 17 bases between. The CDR3 has 16 residues. The CDR3 loop reads CASSPRQGGDTDTQYF. The CDR3 DNA reads as TGTGCCAGCAGTCCGCGACAGGGAGGGGACACAGATACGCAGTATTTT.

V and J are TRBV2 and TRBJ2-3, with TRBD2 matching over 13 bases. Losses at the gene ends were 9 bases for V and 4 bases for J; bases not matched to a gene: 10. This CDR3 has 16 amino acids. In germline, CDR1 is SNHLY, CDR2 FYNNEI. The DNA for the CDR3 is TGTGCCAGGGAGACTAGCGGGGGGAAACATCCAGATACGCAGTATTTT. Translating it yields CARETSGGKHPDTQYF.